A selection of T cell receptor beta chains follows, all from one sample in a study of cytomegalovirus exposure and HLA in healthy donors. Sequencing used immunoSEQ multiplex PCR; TCRdb keeps in-frame clones, though not all of them. The sample contains about 160,000 clones, around 80% of which appear only once. The sequencing input was PBMCs. The source is a woman in her forties in good health and CMV-seropositive. Each CDR3 is given with its conserved first and last residue. D genes are given only for firm matches. Clone size is not always given. Where it is, it says once, few, many or a class for expanded clones.

CDR3aa: CATRSGQTNEKLFF; CDR3nt: TGTGCCACCCGCAGCGGACAGACTAATGAAAAACTGTTTTTT; d_gene: NA; v_gene: TRBV6-6; j_gene: TRBJ1-4; abundance: once
CDR3aa: CASSSRGTGIHQPQHF; CDR3nt: TGTGCCAGCAGTTCCCGAGGGACAGGGATACATCAGCCCCAGCATTTT; d_gene: TRBD1; v_gene: TRBV28; j_gene: TRBJ1-5; abundance: NA
CDR3aa: CASSHGAGPFYEQYF; CDR3nt: TGTGCCAGCAGCCACGGCGCAGGGCCTTTCTACGAGCAGTACTTC; d_gene: NA; v_gene: TRBV14; j_gene: TRBJ2-7; abundance: NA
CDR3aa: CASSLAGHHRLGYGYTF; CDR3nt: TGTGCCAGCAGCCTAGCGGGACACCACCGACTTGGCTATGGCTACACCTTC; d_gene: NA; v_gene: TRBV7-2; j_gene: TRBJ1-2; abundance: NA
CDR3aa: CASSSTGGSVTQYF; CDR3nt: TGCGCCAGCAGCTCGACAGGGGGGTCAGTGACCCAGTACTTC; d_gene: TRBD1; v_gene: TRBV5-1; j_gene: TRBJ2-5; abundance: NA
CDR3aa: CASSIDSGLRAFF; CDR3nt: TGTGCCAGTAGTATAGATTCAGGGCTTCGTGCTTTCTTT; d_gene: NA; v_gene: TRBV19; j_gene: TRBJ1-1; abundance: NA
CDR3aa: CASSQGVGSGSGNTEAFF; CDR3nt: TGCGCCAGCAGCCAAGGCGTTGGTTCAGGGTCGGGGAACACTGAAGCTTTCTTT; d_gene: NA; v_gene: TRBV4-3; j_gene: TRBJ1-1; abundance: few
CDR3aa: CASSPAHMNTEAFF; CDR3nt: TGTGCCAGCAGCCCCGCCCACATGAACACTGAAGCTTTCTTT; d_gene: NA; v_gene: TRBV5-4; j_gene: TRBJ1-1; abundance: NA
CDR3aa: CASSELGAYGYTF; CDR3nt: TGTGCCAGCAGTGAATTGGGAGCCTATGGCTACACCTTC; d_gene: NA; v_gene: TRBV6-1; j_gene: TRBJ1-2; abundance: NA
CDR3aa: CASSTTGLGAKNIQYF; CDR3nt: TGCGCCAGCAGCACCACAGGGTTGGGAGCCAAAAACATTCAGTACTTC; d_gene: NA; v_gene: TRBV5-1; j_gene: TRBJ2-4; abundance: NA
CDR3aa: CASSPPKSTGALSYEQYF; CDR3nt: TGTGCCAGCTCTCCACCCAAGTCGACAGGCGCCCTCTCCTACGAGCAGTACTTC; d_gene: NA; v_gene: TRBV11-2; j_gene: TRBJ2-7; abundance: NA
CDR3aa: CASSPSPGVNTEAFF; CDR3nt: TGTGCCAGCAGCCCTTCTCCAGGCGTGAACACTGAAGCTTTCTTT; d_gene: NA; v_gene: TRBV7-2; j_gene: TRBJ1-1; abundance: NA
CDR3aa: CASSEFGGYEQYF; CDR3nt: TGTGCCAGCAGTGAATTCGGAGGCTACGAGCAGTACTTC; d_gene: NA; v_gene: TRBV6-1; j_gene: TRBJ2-7; abundance: few
CDR3aa: CAISEDPGQRGATNEKLFF; CDR3nt: TGTGCCATCAGTGAGGACCCAGGACAAAGAGGCGCAACTAATGAAAAACTGTTTTTT; d_gene: NA; v_gene: TRBV10-3; j_gene: TRBJ1-4; abundance: NA
CDR3aa: CASSVREVDGYTF; CDR3nt: TGTGCCAGCAGTGTACGGGAGGTGGATGGCTACACCTTC; d_gene: NA; v_gene: TRBV2; j_gene: TRBJ1-2; abundance: NA
CDR3aa: CASSLDRLTEAFF; CDR3nt: TGTGCCAGCAGCTTGGACAGGCTCACTGAAGCTTTCTTT; d_gene: NA; v_gene: TRBV5-8; j_gene: TRBJ1-1; abundance: NA
CDR3aa: CASSTPSNQPQHF; CDR3nt: TGTGCCAGTAGTACCCCGAGCAATCAGCCCCAGCATTTT; d_gene: NA; v_gene: TRBV19; j_gene: TRBJ1-5; abundance: NA
CDR3aa: CASRDLLDSYEQYF; CDR3nt: TGTGCCAGCAGGGACTTGCTGGATTCCTACGAGCAGTACTTC; d_gene: NA; v_gene: TRBV6-1; j_gene: TRBJ2-7; abundance: NA
CDR3aa: CASSSQGENSPLHF; CDR3nt: TGTGCCAGCAGCTCACAGGGTGAAAATTCACCCCTCCACTTT; d_gene: NA; v_gene: TRBV6-6; j_gene: TRBJ1-6; abundance: NA
CDR3aa: CASSRTGTSGRETQYF; CDR3nt: TGCGCCAGCAGCCGCACCGGGACTAGCGGGAGGGAGACCCAGTACTTC; d_gene: TRBD2; v_gene: TRBV5-1; j_gene: TRBJ2-5; abundance: NA
CDR3aa: CASSLVPGMDYEQYF; CDR3nt: TGTGCCAGCAGCTTAGTACCAGGGATGGACTACGAGCAGTACTTC; d_gene: NA; v_gene: TRBV11-1; j_gene: TRBJ2-7; abundance: few
CDR3aa: CASSLAGQDYGYTF; CDR3nt: TGTGCCAGCAGCTTAGCGGGGCAAGACTATGGCTACACCTTC; d_gene: NA; v_gene: TRBV7-3; j_gene: TRBJ1-2; abundance: NA
CDR3aa: CAWSVLGGVAGELFF; CDR3nt: TGTGCCTGGAGTGTACTGGGGGGGGTGGCCGGGGAGCTGTTTTTT; d_gene: TRBD2; v_gene: TRBV30; j_gene: TRBJ2-2; abundance: NA
CDR3aa: CASRRRASNTEAFF; CDR3nt: TGTGCCAGCAGGCGGCGGGCGTCGAACACTGAAGCTTTCTTT; d_gene: NA; v_gene: TRBV27; j_gene: TRBJ1-1; abundance: NA
CDR3aa: CASTRGGTGAGTEAFF; CDR3nt: TGTGCCAGCACCCGGGGTGGGACAGGGGCAGGGACTGAAGCTTTCTTT; d_gene: TRBD1; v_gene: TRBV28; j_gene: TRBJ1-1; abundance: NA